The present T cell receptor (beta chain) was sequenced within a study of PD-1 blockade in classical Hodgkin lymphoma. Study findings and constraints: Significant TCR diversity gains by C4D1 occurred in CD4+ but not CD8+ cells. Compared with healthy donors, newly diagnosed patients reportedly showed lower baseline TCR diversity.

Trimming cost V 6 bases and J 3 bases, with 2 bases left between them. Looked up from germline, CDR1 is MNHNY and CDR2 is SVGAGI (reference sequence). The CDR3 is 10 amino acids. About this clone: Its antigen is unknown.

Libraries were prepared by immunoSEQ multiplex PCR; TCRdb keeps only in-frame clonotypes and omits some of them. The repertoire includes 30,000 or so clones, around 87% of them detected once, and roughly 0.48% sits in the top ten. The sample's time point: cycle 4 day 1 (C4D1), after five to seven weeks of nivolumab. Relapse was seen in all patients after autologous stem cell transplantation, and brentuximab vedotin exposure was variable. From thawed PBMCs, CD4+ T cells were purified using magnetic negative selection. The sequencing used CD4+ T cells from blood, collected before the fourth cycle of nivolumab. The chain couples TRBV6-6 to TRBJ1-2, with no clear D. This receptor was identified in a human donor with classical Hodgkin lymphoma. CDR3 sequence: CASSDYGYTF. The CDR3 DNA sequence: TGTGCCAGCAGCGACTATGGCTACACCTTC.